These T cell receptor beta chains were read from a single sample in a study of blood T cell repertoires in COVID-19. The method was immunoSEQ multiplex PCR; TCRdb's version includes in-frame clones alone and lacks a portion of them. Among 150,000 to 200,000 clones listed, roughly 83% were seen once. The sample consisted of PBMCs or T cells enriched from blood (not recorded which). Receptor source: a man between 70 and 80 years old who had been exposed to COVID-19. The CDR3 runs from the conserved cysteine through the conserved F or W. A D gene is named only where the DNA matches it firmly. Some rows mark clone size as missing; the rest say once, few, many or name a class of expanded clone.

clone_size j_call d_call cdr3_length v_call cdr3_nt cdr3_aa
once TRBJ1-6 NA 16 TRBV30 TGTGCCTGGAGTGACGGGAGGAGCTCCTATAATTCACCCCTCCACTTT CAWSDGRSSYNSPLHF
NA TRBJ1-1 TRBD1 15 TRBV9 TGTGCCAGCAGCGTCGGACAGGGTTCTCGCACTGAAGCTTTCTTT CASSVGQGSRTEAFF
NA TRBJ2-7 TRBD1 15 TRBV27 TGTGCCAGCAGTTTTCGCCGGGACAGGAACTACGAGCAGTACTTC CASSFRRDRNYEQYF
NA TRBJ2-1 NA 15 TRBV27 TGTGCCAGCAGTTTCCCCTCAGGGGATTACAATGAGCAGTTCTTC CASSFPSGDYNEQFF
NA TRBJ2-7 TRBD2 15 TRBV6-5 TGTGCCAGCAGTTACGCCGCGGGGGGACTCTACGAGCAGTACTTC CASSYAAGGLYEQYF
NA TRBJ2-7 TRBD2 16 TRBV6-2/TRBV6-3 TGTGCCAGCAGTTACGGTCGGGAGGGGACCCCCTACGAGCAGTACTTC CASSYGREGTPYEQYF
once TRBJ2-5 NA 15 TRBV3-1/TRBV3-2 TGTGCCAGCAGCCATAGAAGAGGCATTCAAGAGACCCAGTACTTC CASSHRRGIQETQYF
NA TRBJ1-2 NA 14 TRBV6-5 TGTGCCAGCAGGGCGACCGGGTCTAACTATGGCTACACCTTC CASRATGSNYGYTF
NA TRBJ1-2 TRBD1 14 TRBV29-1 TGCAGCGTTGAAGAGGCAGGGGGCGGCTATGGCTACACCTTC CSVEEAGGGYGYTF
NA TRBJ1-4 TRBD1 15 TRBV27 TGTGCCAGCAGTCCCCGACAGGGAAGGGATGAAAAACTGTTTTTT CASSPRQGRDEKLFF
NA TRBJ2-2 NA 16 TRBV9 TGTGCCAGCAGCGAGAGGACAGCTACGAACACCGGGGAGCTGTTTTTT CASSERTATNTGELFF
NA TRBJ2-1 NA 15 TRBV3-1/TRBV3-2 TGTGCCAGCAGCCAAGTCCACAAGCGGGACAATGAGCAGTTCTTC CASSQVHKRDNEQFF
NA TRBJ2-1 NA 14 TRBV6-2/TRBV6-3 TGTGCCAGCAGTTACCGAATTACGGGCAATGAGCAGTTCTTC CASSYRITGNEQFF
NA TRBJ1-2 TRBD1 16 TRBV28 TGTGCCAGCTCCGAACCCAGGGGACAGCAGAGATATGGCTACACCTTC CASSEPRGQQRYGYTF
NA TRBJ2-7 TRBD2 16 TRBV7-9 TGTGCCAGCAGCTTAAGAGCGGGAGGCTTCTCCTACGAGCAGTACTTC CASSLRAGGFSYEQYF
NA TRBJ1-2 NA 14 TRBV30 TGTGCCTGGAGGCGCCCGGAGGTCTCCTATGGCTACACCTTC CAWRRPEVSYGYTF
NA TRBJ1-1 NA 16 TRBV19 TGTGCCAGTAGTATGGGCCTCAGGGGAATGAACACTGAAGCTTTCTTT CASSMGLRGMNTEAFF
NA TRBJ1-2 NA 12 TRBV30 TGTGCCTGGAGTGTGGCAAGCTATGGCTACACCTTC CAWSVASYGYTF
NA TRBJ2-7 TRBD2 15 TRBV9 TGTGCCAGCAGCGAATCTAGCGGGGGTTTATACGAGCAGTACTTC CASSESSGGLYEQYF
NA TRBJ2-2 NA 12 TRBV12-3/TRBV12-4 TGTGCCAGCAGCATGGGGCCCGGGGAGCTGTTTTTT CASSMGPGELFF
NA TRBJ1-3 NA 13 TRBV29-1 TGCAGCGTTGCCCGAGGTTCTGGAAACACCATATATTTT CSVARGSGNTIYF
NA TRBJ2-2 TRBD1 15 TRBV7-7 TGTGCCAGCAGCCGGACAGGGGTGGGCACCGGGGAGCTGTTTTTT CASSRTGVGTGELFF
NA TRBJ1-1 TRBD1 17 TRBV4-2 TGTGCCAGCAGCCGACGACAGGGCCGCCTCATGAACACTGAAGCTTTCTTT CASSRRQGRLMNTEAFF
NA TRBJ2-3 TRBD2 15 TRBV7-6 TGTGCCAGCAGCTTACGGACTAGCGGCACAGATACGCAGTATTTT CASSLRTSGTDTQYF
NA TRBJ1-2 NA 14 TRBV6-5 TGTGCCAGCAGTTACTCGACTGAGAACTATGGCTACACCTTC CASSYSTENYGYTF
NA TRBJ2-1 TRBD2 21 TRBV4-3 TGCGCCAGCAGCCAACTCCGGCCCGGGACTAGCGGAGCTCCCTCCTACAATGAGCAGTTCTTC CASSQLRPGTSGAPSYNEQFF
NA TRBJ2-2 TRBD2 16 TRBV19 TGTGCCAGTAGTATGCGAGCGGGGGTTCGAGGCGGGGAGCTGTTTTTT CASSMRAGVRGGELFF
NA TRBJ2-1 TRBD1 16 TRBV24-1 TGTGCCACCAGCAGGACGGGGACAGGGGGTTACAATGAGCAGTTCTTC CATSRTGTGGYNEQFF
NA TRBJ1-4 NA 14 TRBV5-4 TGTGCCAGCAGCTTCAGGGCAACTAATGAAAAACTGTTTTTT CASSFRATNEKLFF
NA TRBJ1-1 NA 16 TRBV5-1 TGCGCCAGCAGCTTGGATCTGACTAGGGGGAACACTGAAGCTTTCTTT CASSLDLTRGNTEAFF
NA TRBJ2-1 NA 11 TRBV7-2 TGTGCCAGCAGCTTGGGACTTGGGCAGTTCTTC CASSLGLGQFF
NA TRBJ1-5 TRBD1 14 TRBV9 TGTGCCAGCAGCGCGGGACAGGGAAATCAGCCCCAGCATTTT CASSAGQGNQPQHF
NA TRBJ1-1 NA 15 TRBV7-2 TGTGCCAGCAGCTTAGCGGCCGACCGGGGGGCTGAAGCTTTCTTT CASSLAADRGAEAFF
NA TRBJ2-7 NA 12 TRBV6-5 TGTGCCAGCAGTTACGCCGGGATCGGCGAGTACTTC CASSYAGIGEYF
NA TRBJ1-5 TRBD1 13 TRBV6-5 TGTGCCAGCAGCCCCCAGGGGGGACAGCCCCAGCATTTT CASSPQGGQPQHF
NA TRBJ2-4 NA 11 TRBV2 TGTGCCAGCAGTGAAGTGAGGATTCAGTACTTC CASSEVRIQYF
NA TRBJ2-5 TRBD1 13 TRBV12-3/TRBV12-4 TGTGCCAGCAGTTTACAGGGGGCAAAGACCCAGTACTTC CASSLQGAKTQYF
NA TRBJ1-2 TRBD1 14 TRBV2 TGTGCCAGCACCCGGGACAGGGGGCACTATGGCTACACCTTC CASTRDRGHYGYTF
NA TRBJ2-2 TRBD2 16 TRBV5-1 TGCGCCAGCAGCCCCGATAGCGGGGGAAACACCGGGGAGCTGTTTTTT CASSPDSGGNTGELFF
NA TRBJ1-1 NA 13 TRBV5-6 TGTGCCAGCAACGTAGGGGGTGGAACTGAAGCTTTCTTT CASNVGGGTEAFF
NA TRBJ1-4 NA 15 TRBV7-2 TGTGCCAGCAGCTTAGGGGGCGGGAATAATGAAAAACTGTTTTTT CASSLGGGNNEKLFF
NA TRBJ2-2 NA 16 TRBV18 TGTGCCAGCTCACCACTCGTTAGCCCGAACACCGGGGAGCTGTTTTTT CASSPLVSPNTGELFF
NA TRBJ2-4 NA 16 TRBV27 TGTGCCAGCAGTTCCGGGACACACCTAAGGCGGGACATTCAGTACTTC CASSSGTHLRRDIQYF
NA TRBJ2-4 NA 12 TRBV10-3 TGTGCCATCAGTGACGGGAACAACATTCAGTACTTC CAISDGNNIQYF